This section outlines one T cell receptor (beta chain) sequence together with its context. The antigen is undetermined. This entry is derived from a study of T cell clonotyping in hematopoietic cell transplantation. Study background: Recipient samples before transplant were obtained post-cytoreduction.

TCRdb's copy holds only in-frame clones and misses some; the assay was immunoSEQ multiplex PCR. The sample consists of tens of thousands of clones, 90% to 96% of them appearing once. As for time point: recipient sample about 28 days before transplant, after cytoreduction. Whole-study findings and limits: Recipient TCR diversity dropped after transplant; expanded clonotypes rose from day 30 to 180.

Germline assignment: CDR1 SGHTA and CDR2 FQGNSA. V was clipped by 1 base and J by 4 bases; unmatched bases: 5. The CDR3 length is 18 residues. V is TRBV7-2 and J is TRBJ2-1, with 15 nucleotides matching TRBD2. The sample was peripheral blood mononuclear cells, taken before stem cell transplant. The TCR comes from a woman aged 45 to 65 with acute myeloid leukemia. Some clones in this sample may be carry-over from other donors' samples. The CDR3 coding sequence is TGTGCCAGCAGCTTAGAGGGGACTAGCGGGAGGTATTACAATGAGCAGTTCTTC. It codes for CASSLEGTSGRYYNEQFF.